The text below deals with one T cell receptor (beta chain). The antigen it binds to is not known. No base quality information exists; no much larger clone differs at one position. Libraries were built with multiplex PCR. The sequencer listed for this sample is Illumina HiSeq 4000. TCR beta libraries were built with iRepertoire HTBI primers and Arm-PCR amplification of CDR3 regions. PCR products were gel purified before sequencing. The original pipeline was this. A total of fewer than 80 TRBV and 14 TRBJ segments were identified across samples and were used for gene usage analysis of CDR3 amino acid clonotypes. COPE and FqMerger were used to merge filtered high-quality paired reads into contigs. BLAST was used to align contigs to IMGT TRBV, TRBD and TRBJ reference genes, and CDR3 was defined according to IMGT. Any clonotype with a frequency above 0.1% was classified as a highly expanded clone. Shannon entropy was used to measure repertoire diversity, and the Gini coefficient was used to measure V-J evenness. A clonotype found in more than one individual was treated as public. Using fastp trimming at Q25 and MiXCR clonotype assembly, TCRdb reanalyzed the public sequencing data and kept in-frame beta chains. One record per CDR3 amino acid sequence lists the most common genes and DNA. These V and J calls derive from TCRdb rather than the authors' analysis. The sample yields roughly 450,000 distinct CDR3 sequences; around 21% were counted once. The ten largest clones add up to about 8.3% of the sample.

The V and J ends are trimmed by 8 bases and 5 bases, leaving 14 bases between them. From the cysteine up to the phenylalanine, the CDR3 has a length of 13 residues. Only the CDR3 DNA is retained, 39 bases long and in frame from the first base. The germline V gene (reference sequence) specifies LNHDA as CDR1 and SQIVND as CDR2. The sample originates from a study of regulatory T cells in long-lasting Graves disease (dated by TCRdb to about 2021). Some background on the complete study: To count as having persistent Graves' disease, a patient had to have received antithyroid drug treatment for over 5 years with TSH receptor autoantibodies remaining persistently positive. Peripheral blood TCR sequencing and RNA sequencing compared persistent Graves' disease patients with newly diagnosed Graves' disease patients. The study was registered as a clinical trial and conducted in China. A total of about 33 samples underwent TCR sequencing, from 13 patients with persistent Graves' disease and roughly 20 patients with newly diagnosed Graves' disease. In the clinical cohort, patients with persistent Graves' disease had used antithyroid drugs for an average of roughly ten years. General study outcomes and caveats: TRBV28, TRBJ1-2 and TRBJ2-5 were preferentially used in persistent disease, while TRBV20-1 and TRBJ2-1 were favored in newly diagnosed disease. Compared with newly diagnosed patients, persistent Graves' disease patients had lower TCR Shannon entropy and fewer highly expanded clones, which suggests clonal expansion. Sequencing and analysis were limited to the TCR beta chain. Only peripheral blood was studied, because thyroid tissue, the primary lesion, was inaccessible. As a limitation, the authors acknowledged that the small sample size may reduce accuracy. More public clonotypes were shared among persistent patients (more than 2,500) than among newly diagnosed patients (approximately 1,000).

The meaning of the sample's time point label: persistent/refractory GD, antithyroid drugs over 5 years with positive TRAb. For both TCR sequencing and RNA sequencing, RNA was extracted from PBMCs in TRIzol. The diagnosis of Graves' disease followed American Thyroid Association guidelines. Patients for the study were recruited at an endocrinology department in Xi'an, China. From each patient, around 9 milliliters of peripheral blood was collected into an EDTA anticoagulant tube. PBMCs were isolated by Ficoll Paque Plus density gradient separation without further T cell sorting. An Agilent 2100 Bioanalyzer and agarose gel were used to check RNA quality, while a NanoDrop 2000 measured RNA concentration.

The starting material was peripheral blood mononuclear cells (PBMCs), obtained when the disease was refractory, from a patient treated with antithyroid drugs. Recombination joined TRBV19 with TRBJ2-3, with a weak D call of TRBD2 (6 bases match). This clonotype originated in a female donor with Graves disease. The sequenced DNA: TGTGCCAGTCGTCGGCTAGCGAAAGATACGCAGTATTTT. Translated, it reads CASRRLAKDTQYF. With all but the CDR3 taken from the reference TRBV19 and TRBJ2-3 genes, the full variable domain is: DGGITQSPKYLFRKEGQNVTLSCEQNLNHDAMYWYRQDPGQGLRLIYYSQIVNDFQKGDIAEGYSVSREKKESFPLTVTSAQKNPTAFYLCASRRLAKDTQYFGPGTRLTVL.